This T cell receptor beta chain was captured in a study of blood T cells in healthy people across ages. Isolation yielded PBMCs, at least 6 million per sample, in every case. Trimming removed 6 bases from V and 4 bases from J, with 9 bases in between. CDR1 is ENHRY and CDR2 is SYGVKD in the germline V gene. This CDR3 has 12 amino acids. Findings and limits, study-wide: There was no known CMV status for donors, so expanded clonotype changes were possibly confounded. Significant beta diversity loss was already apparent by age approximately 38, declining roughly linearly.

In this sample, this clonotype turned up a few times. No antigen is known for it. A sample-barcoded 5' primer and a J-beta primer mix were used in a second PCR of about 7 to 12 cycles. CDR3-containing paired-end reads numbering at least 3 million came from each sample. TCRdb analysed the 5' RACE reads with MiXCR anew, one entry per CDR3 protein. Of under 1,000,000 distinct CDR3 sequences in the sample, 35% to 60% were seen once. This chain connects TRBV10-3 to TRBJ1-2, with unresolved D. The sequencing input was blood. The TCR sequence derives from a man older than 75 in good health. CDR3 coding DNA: TGTGCCATCAGGAGGGATACCTATGGCTACACCTTC. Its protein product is CAIRRDTYGYTF.